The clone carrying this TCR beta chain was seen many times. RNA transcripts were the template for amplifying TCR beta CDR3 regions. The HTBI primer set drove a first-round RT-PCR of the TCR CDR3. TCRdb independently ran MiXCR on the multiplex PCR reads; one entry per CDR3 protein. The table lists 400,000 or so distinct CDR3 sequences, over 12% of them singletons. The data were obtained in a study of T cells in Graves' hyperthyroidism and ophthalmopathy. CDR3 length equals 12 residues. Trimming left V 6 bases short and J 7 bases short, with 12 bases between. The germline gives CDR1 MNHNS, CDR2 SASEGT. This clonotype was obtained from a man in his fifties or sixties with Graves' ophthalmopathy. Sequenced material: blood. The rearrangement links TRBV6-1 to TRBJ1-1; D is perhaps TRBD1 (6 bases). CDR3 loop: CASSPQGIEAFF. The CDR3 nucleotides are TGTGCCAGCAGCCCTCAGGGGATTGAAGCTTTCTTT.